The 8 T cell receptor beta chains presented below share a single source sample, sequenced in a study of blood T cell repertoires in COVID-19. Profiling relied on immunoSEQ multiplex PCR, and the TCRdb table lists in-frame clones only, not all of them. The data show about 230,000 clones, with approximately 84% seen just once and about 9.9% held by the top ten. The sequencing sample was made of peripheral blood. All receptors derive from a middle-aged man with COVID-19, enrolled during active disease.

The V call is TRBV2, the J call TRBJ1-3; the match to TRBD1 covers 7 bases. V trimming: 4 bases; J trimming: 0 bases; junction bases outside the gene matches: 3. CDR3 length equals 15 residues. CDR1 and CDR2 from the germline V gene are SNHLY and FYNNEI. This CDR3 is CASSGQGLSGNTIYF. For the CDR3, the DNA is TGTGCCAGCAGTGGACAGGGACTCTCTGGAAACACCATATATTTT.

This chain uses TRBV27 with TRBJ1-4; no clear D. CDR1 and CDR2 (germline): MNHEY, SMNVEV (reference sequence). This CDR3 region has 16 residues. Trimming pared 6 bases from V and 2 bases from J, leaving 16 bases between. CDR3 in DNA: TGTGCCAGCAGGCCAACAGCGGTAGGGACTAATGAAAAACTGTTTTTT. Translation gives CASRPTAVGTNEKLFF.

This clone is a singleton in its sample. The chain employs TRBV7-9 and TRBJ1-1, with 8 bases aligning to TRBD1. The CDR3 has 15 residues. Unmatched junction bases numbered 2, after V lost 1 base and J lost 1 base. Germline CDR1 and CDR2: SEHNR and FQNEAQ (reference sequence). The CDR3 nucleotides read TGTGCCAGCAGCTTAGAGGGGACAGGGAACACTGAAGCTTTCTTT. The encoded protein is CASSLEGTGNTEAFF.

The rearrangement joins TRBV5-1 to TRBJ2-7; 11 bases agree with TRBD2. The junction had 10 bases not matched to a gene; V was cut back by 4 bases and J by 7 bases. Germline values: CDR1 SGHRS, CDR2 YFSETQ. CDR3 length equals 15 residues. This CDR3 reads CASSPLAGEGTEQYF. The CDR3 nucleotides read TGCGCCAGCAGCCCACTAGCGGGAGAAGGGACGGAGCAGTACTTC.

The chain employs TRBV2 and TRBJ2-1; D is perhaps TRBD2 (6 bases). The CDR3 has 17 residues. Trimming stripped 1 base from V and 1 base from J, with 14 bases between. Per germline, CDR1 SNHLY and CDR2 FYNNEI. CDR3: CASSEVSSGRSYNEQFF. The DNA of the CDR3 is TGTGCCAGCAGTGAAGTCTCGAGCGGGCGTTCCTACAATGAGCAGTTCTTC.

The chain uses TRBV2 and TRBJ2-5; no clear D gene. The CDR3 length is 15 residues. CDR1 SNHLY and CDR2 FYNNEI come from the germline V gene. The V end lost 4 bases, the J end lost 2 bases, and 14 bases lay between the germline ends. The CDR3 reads CASSVGAGTQETQYF. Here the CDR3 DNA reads TGTGCCAGCAGTGTAGGTGCAGGAACTCAAGAGACCCAGTACTTC.

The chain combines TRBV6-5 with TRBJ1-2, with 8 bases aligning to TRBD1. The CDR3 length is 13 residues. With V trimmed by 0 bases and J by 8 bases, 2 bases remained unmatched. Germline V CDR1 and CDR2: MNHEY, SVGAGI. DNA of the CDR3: TGTGCCAGCAGTTACTCGCGGGACAGGGGCTACACCTTC. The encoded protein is CASSYSRDRGYTF.

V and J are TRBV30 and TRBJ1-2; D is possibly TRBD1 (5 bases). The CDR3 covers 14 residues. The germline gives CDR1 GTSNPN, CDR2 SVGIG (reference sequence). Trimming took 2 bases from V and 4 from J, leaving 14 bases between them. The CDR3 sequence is CAWSPTDRPYGYTF. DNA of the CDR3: TGTGCCTGGAGTCCGACCGACAGACCCTATGGCTACACCTTC.